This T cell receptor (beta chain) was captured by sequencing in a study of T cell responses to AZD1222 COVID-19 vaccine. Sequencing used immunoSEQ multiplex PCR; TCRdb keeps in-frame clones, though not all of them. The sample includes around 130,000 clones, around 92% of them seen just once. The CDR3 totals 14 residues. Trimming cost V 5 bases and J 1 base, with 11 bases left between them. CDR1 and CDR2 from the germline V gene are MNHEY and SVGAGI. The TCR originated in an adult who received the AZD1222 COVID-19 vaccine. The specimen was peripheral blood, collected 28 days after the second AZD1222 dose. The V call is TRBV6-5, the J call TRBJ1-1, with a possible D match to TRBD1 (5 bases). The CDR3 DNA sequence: TGTGCCAGCAGTCGAGGGGCAGGGAACACTGAAGCTTTCTTT. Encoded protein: CASSRGAGNTEAFF.